The 24 T cell receptor beta chains below all came from one sample that was sequenced in a study of T-cell memory formation after mild COVID-19 (dated by TCRdb to about 2021). Library preparation employed 5' RACE. Sequencing was performed on an Illumina NovaSeq 6000. The public reads were run again by TCRdb, first through fastp at Q25 and then through MiXCR, and only productive beta chains were kept. CDR3 protein sequences are deduplicated, and each keeps its most common genes and DNA. The sample records about 340,000 distinct CDR3 sequences, around 13% of which are singletons. The ten biggest clones cover over 20% of the sample. Sequenced input: PBMCs or a T cell subset sorted from them (not recorded which). The source of these receptors is a man younger than 30 who had mild COVID-19 (a few samples of this study predate the infection). The sample titles of this study are shuffled in the database, so cell type and time point are left out; the donor was told from shared clones.

This clonotype was detected ten times or more. The J gene is TRBJ2-5, the V gene TRBV7-2; 7 nucleotides agree with TRBD1. This CDR3 contains 16 residues. CDR1 SGHTA and CDR2 FQGNSA come from the germline V gene. V gave up 4 bases and J gave up 0 bases; unmatched junction bases: 8. CDR3 region: CASSSDRVWYQETQYF. CDR3 DNA: TGTGCCAGCAGCTCAGACAGGGTGTGGTACCAAGAGACCCAGTACTTC.

This clonotype was counted a few times. The V gene is TRBV5-6, the J gene TRBJ1-1, with no clear D. The CDR3 is 13 amino acids. Trimming pared 2 bases from V and 4 bases from J, leaving 9 bases between. The germline V gene encodes CDR1 SGHDT and CDR2 YYEEEE. CDR3 sequence reads: CASSFSEGTEAFF. The CDR3, as DNA: TGTGCCAGCAGCTTTTCTGAAGGCACTGAAGCTTTCTTT.

The chain uses TRBV6-6 and TRBJ1-1; D may be TRBD1 (5 bases). Trimming pared 11 bases from V and 2 bases from J, leaving 18 bases between. The CDR3 extends over 14 amino acids. Germline V gene data show CDR1 as MNHNY and CDR2 as SVGAGI (reference sequence). The DNA of the CDR3 is TGTGCCGGGGGAGGCGCAGGGTCAAACACTGAAGCTTTCTTT. Its protein is CAGGGAGSNTEAFF.

This clonotype was seen ten or more times. V and J are TRBV30 and TRBJ2-3, with D perhaps TRBD1 or TRBD2 (6 bases each). The V end lost 0 bases, the J end lost 6 bases, and 7 bases lay between the germline ends. The CDR3 length is 12 residues. Germline CDR1 reads GTSNPN; CDR2 reads SVGIG (reference sequence). CDR3 DNA sequence: TGTGCCTGGAGTGTAGGGGGGGATACGCAGTATTTT. Amino acids: CAWSVGGDTQYF.

This clonotype was seen a few times. V gene TRBV6-2 or TRBV6-3 combines with J gene TRBJ2-7, with TRBD1 matching over 7 bases. Germline trimming cut 0 bases from V and 4 bases from J; bases unmatched to any gene: 9. The V gene's germline CDR1 is MNHEY and CDR2 SVGEGT. The CDR3 loop spans 16 amino acids. As DNA, the CDR3 is TGTGCCAGCAGTTACTCGCCGACAGGGCTAATATACGAGCAGTACGTC. It is translated as CASSYSPTGLIYEQYV.

This clonotype has at least ten counts. V gene TRBV5-1 combines with J gene TRBJ1-1; D is ambiguous. V lost 0 bases, J lost 1 base, and 10 bases lay in between. The germline V gene has CDR1 SGHRS and CDR2 YFSETQ. CDR3 length: 15 residues. CDR3 nucleotide sequence: TGCGCCAGCAGCTTGGGGGTCGGCGGGAACACTGAAGCTTTCTTT. Translated, it gives CASSLGVGGNTEAFF.

This chain uses TRBV7-8 with TRBJ2-5; TRBD1 agrees at 7 bases. Trimming cost V 4 bases and J 9 bases; bases outside gene matches: 8. This CDR3 comprises 13 residues. Per the germline V gene, CDR1 is SGHVS and CDR2 is FQNEAQ. The CDR3 reads CASSSPGQNAQYF. The CDR3, as DNA: TGTGCCAGCAGCTCCCCGGGACAGAATGCCCAGTACTTC.

Ten or more counts support this clonotype. The J gene is TRBJ1-1, the V gene TRBV4-1, with a tentative D call TRBD1 (5 bases). The CDR3 has 17 residues. Germline-derived CDR1 and CDR2 are MGHRA and YSYEKL. The ends were cut back, 3 bases at V and 3 bases at J, with 20 bases in the middle. CDR3 nucleotide sequence: TGCGCCAGCAGCCACCGGGGGAAGACGGCAGAGGACACTGAAGCTTTCTTT. Encoded protein: CASSHRGKTAEDTEAFF.

This clonotype was detected only a few times. This rearrangement joins TRBV12-3 or TRBV12-4 to TRBJ1-1, with D hard to call. Trimming left V 3 bases short and J 0 bases short, with 8 bases between. The CDR3 consists of 14 residues. CDR3 DNA sequence: TGTGCCAGCAGTTTGCGGCTTATGAACACTGAAGCTTTCTTT. Encoded protein: CASSLRLMNTEAFF.

The chain has TRBV29-1 and TRBJ2-2; a weak D match, TRBD2 (5 bases). Trimming took 7 bases from V and 0 from J, leaving 12 bases between them. This CDR3 has 14 amino acids. Germline-derived CDR1 and CDR2 are SQVTM and ANQGSEA. CDR3: CSGRKRSNTGELFF. CDR3 nucleotide sequence: TGCAGCGGACGCAAGCGGTCGAACACCGGGGAGCTGTTTTTT.

The chain employs TRBV7-8 and TRBJ2-5; 8 bases align to TRBD1. This CDR3 spans 15 amino acids. CDR1 is SGHVS, CDR2 FQNEAQ, per germline. Unmatched junction bases numbered 5, after V lost 4 bases and J lost 1 base. This chain's CDR3 is CASSSTGAFQETQYF. The DNA for the CDR3 is TGTGCCAGCAGCTCGACAGGGGCTTTCCAAGAGACCCAGTACTTC.

The chain is built from TRBV7-2 and TRBJ1-6; TRBD1 agrees at 7 bases. Germline CDR1 and CDR2: SGHTA and FQGNSA. Trimming took 5 bases from V and 9 from J; bases not matched to a gene: 10. The CDR3 covers 15 residues. The CDR3 sequence is CASSPWTGSGSPLHF. In DNA form, the CDR3 reads TGTGCCAGCAGCCCGTGGACAGGTTCGGGTTCACCCCTCCACTTT. The whole variable domain, remainder taken from reference TRBV7-2 and TRBJ1-6, is GAGVSQSPSNKVTEKGKDVELRCDPISGHTALYWYRQSLGQGLEFLIYFQGNSAPDKSGLPSDRFSAERTGGSVSTLTIQRTQQEDSAVYLCASSPWTGSGSPLHFGNGTRLTVT.

This clonotype showed up just a few times. The V and J genes are TRBV20-1 and TRBJ1-6; D uncertain. The CDR3 consists of 15 residues. Germline V gene lookup returns CDR1 DFQATT and CDR2 SNEGSKA (reference sequence). Trimming left V 3 bases short and J 3 bases short, with 12 bases between. In nucleotides, the CDR3 is TGCAGTGCTAGGGCTGTGGTGAACTATAATTCACCCCTCCACTTT. Encoded protein: CSARAVVNYNSPLHF.

The table lists this clonotype with a few counts. The chain recombines TRBV4-1 with TRBJ2-7, with 7 bases aligning to TRBD2. The CDR3 is 14 residues long. Germline CDR1 MGHRA, CDR2 YSYEKL. V trimming: 4 bases; J trimming: 2 bases; junction bases outside the gene matches: 5. CDR3 in DNA: TGCGCCAGCAGCCCGCTAGCGGCCACCTACGAGCAGTACTTC. It is translated as CASSPLAATYEQYF.

In its sample, this clonotype was seen a few times. The rearrangement uses TRBV10-3 and TRBJ1-2, with TRBD1 as a possible D gene (6 bases). Germline CDR1 reads ENHRY; CDR2 reads SYGVKD. The V end lost 6 bases, the J end lost 8 bases, and 16 bases lay between the germline ends. The CDR3 extends over 13 amino acids. The CDR3 DNA sequence: TGTGCCATCAGCCTTACAGGGAATGAGGGCTACACCTTC. Translating gives CAISLTGNEGYTF.

This clonotype was found a few times. This chain links TRBV12-3 or TRBV12-4 with TRBJ2-5, with TRBD2 identical over 7 bases. There are 11 residues in the CDR3. Trimming removed 8 bases from V and 6 bases from J; junction bases left unmatched: 3. The CDR3 DNA reads TGTGCCAGCCTGGGGGGGAAGACCCAGTACTTC. This encodes CASLGGKTQYF.

By proportion, this clonotype is medium-sized. The J gene is TRBJ1-1, the V gene TRBV12-3 or TRBV12-4; 10 bases fit TRBD1. CDR3 length: 20 amino acids. The junction had 16 bases not matched to a gene; V was cut back by 3 bases and J by 0 bases. CDR3 amino acids: CASSFLRGGTGDLVNTEAFF. The CDR3 nucleotides read TGTGCCAGCAGTTTTCTTAGGGGCGGGACAGGGGATCTCGTGAACACTGAAGCTTTCTTT.

This clonotype was counted between two and nine times. The J gene is TRBJ1-5, the V gene TRBV6-2 or TRBV6-3; TRBD1 matches at 7 bases. CDR1 MNHEY and CDR2 SVGEGT come from the germline V gene. Trimming cost V 6 bases and J 4 bases; bases outside gene matches: 6. There are 14 residues in the CDR3. The CDR3 loop reads CASSRTGTNQPQHF. The CDR3 DNA reads TGTGCCAGCAGCCGGACAGGAACTAATCAGCCCCAGCATTTT.

This clonotype was counted ten times or more. The chain recombines TRBV7-3 with TRBJ2-3; the D is unclear. This CDR3 has 14 residues. Germline V gene sequence: CDR1 SGHTA, CDR2 FQGTGA. V dropped 2 bases and J dropped 2 bases, with 8 bases sitting between them. The CDR3 coding sequence is TGTGCCAGCAGCTTATCGCGAGACACAGATACGCAGTATTTT. Its protein product is CASSLSRDTDTQYF.

This clonotype was observed a handful of times. CDR3 residues: CASSLGMLNTGELFF. The CDR3 bases are TGTGCCAGCAGTTTGGGGATGTTGAACACCGGGGAGCTGTTTTTT. This chain connects TRBV27 to TRBJ2-2; D unresolved. CDR1 is MNHEY and CDR2 is SMNVEV in the germline V gene (reference sequence). The ends were cut back, 3 bases at V and 1 base at J, with 9 bases in the middle. This CDR3 comprises 15 residues.

This clonotype has more than one count but fewer than ten. The rearrangement joins TRBV20-1 to TRBJ1-5; D is unresolved. The germline V gene has CDR1 DFQATT and CDR2 SNEGSKA (reference sequence). The V and J ends lost 8 bases and 3 bases respectively, with 11 bases between them. The CDR3 has 12 residues. The CDR3: CSSRSPNQPQHF. The CDR3 DNA reads as TGCAGTTCGCGCAGTCCCAATCAGCCCCAGCATTTT.

This chain links TRBV29-1 with TRBJ1-3, with 8 bases fitting TRBD1. Germline CDR1 SQVTM, CDR2 ANQGSEA. J lost 6 bases, V lost 7 bases, and 8 bases had no gene match. The CDR3 runs to 13 residues. The CDR3 sequence is CSAGGQGANTIYF. For the CDR3, the DNA is TGCAGCGCCGGCGGACAGGGCGCAAACACCATATATTTT.

This sequence joins TRBV12-3 or TRBV12-4 and TRBJ1-1; a possible D gene is TRBD1 (5 bases). Trimming shortened V by 2 bases and J by 8 bases, and 21 bases separated the two germline ends. The CDR3 runs to 16 residues. CDR3 in amino acids: CASSLWRQTKVSEAFF. For the CDR3, the DNA is TGTGCCAGCAGTTTATGGCGACAGACCAAGGTTTCCGAAGCTTTCTTT.

This chain links TRBV21-1 with TRBJ2-2; TRBD1 is the table's D call and was not checked against the DNA. TRBV21-1 is a pseudogene locus. This CDR3 has 22 amino acids. CDR3 region: CASSKAWDSGQGGLENTGELFF. CDR3 sequence (DNA): TGTGCCAGCAGCAAAGCGTGGGATTCAGGACAGGGGGGATTGGAGAACACCGGGGAGCTGTTTTTT.